These T cell receptor beta chains were read from a single sample in a study of OX40 agonist ivuxolimab in advanced cancers. Profiled with immunoSEQ multiplex PCR; TCRdb holds only in-frame clones, not every one. There are about 71,000 clones in the sample; about 78% occur only once, and about 5% lies in the top ten. Sequencing was performed on CD4+ or CD8+ T cells sorted from blood, taken in a trial of the OX40 agonist ivuxolimab. Receptors were obtained from an adult with an advanced solid tumor such as melanoma, head and neck, liver or kidney cancer. Both conserved end residues are part of each CDR3. A D gene is named only where the DNA matches it firmly. Only part of the rows carry a size: once, few, many, or a class if the clone is expanded.

V: TRBV12-5
J: TRBJ1-6
size: -
D: TRBD1
CDR3: CASGLWTGQQNNSPLHF
DNA: TGTGCTAGTGGTCTTTGGACAGGGCAGCAAAATAATTCACCCCTCCACTTT

V: TRBV20-1
J: TRBJ2-7
size: -
D: TRBD1
CDR3: CSPTDRYEQYF
DNA: TGCAGTCCGACGGACAGGTACGAGCAGTACTTC

V: TRBV18
J: TRBJ2-7
size: -
D: -
CDR3: CASSPSRGSYEQYF
DNA: TGTGCCAGCTCACCGTCCAGGGGCTCCTACGAGCAGTACTTC

V: TRBV11-2
J: TRBJ2-1
size: once
D: TRBD2
CDR3: CASSPRTSGGTNEQFF
DNA: TGTGCCAGCAGCCCGAGGACTAGCGGGGGGACCAATGAGCAGTTCTTC

V: TRBV6-5
J: TRBJ2-7
size: -
D: TRBD2
CDR3: CASTPKRGYEQYF
DNA: TGTGCCAGCACCCCTAAGCGGGGCTACGAGCAGTACTTC

V: TRBV20-1
J: TRBJ1-2
size: -
D: -
CDR3: CSAAGVRYTF
DNA: TGCAGTGCTGCAGGGGTCAGGTACACCTTC

V: TRBV11-3
J: TRBJ2-7
size: -
D: TRBD2
CDR3: CASSLSSLAGSEQYF
DNA: TGTGCCAGCAGCTTGTCTTCTCTAGCGGGCTCGGAGCAGTACTTC

V: TRBV5-1
J: TRBJ1-2
size: -
D: TRBD1
CDR3: CASSLAGDRALLSEGYTF
DNA: TGCGCCAGCAGCTTGGCGGGTGACAGGGCTCTCCTGTCTGAGGGCTACACCTTC

V: TRBV6-1
J: TRBJ2-5
size: -
D: -
CDR3: CASSTEGRIRETQYF
DNA: TGTGCCAGCTCGACCGAGGGACGCATCAGGGAGACCCAGTACTTC

V: TRBV7-2
J: TRBJ2-5
size: -
D: -
CDR3: CASSLSQVQWETQYF
DNA: TGTGCCAGCAGCCTATCTCAAGTACAGTGGGAGACCCAGTACTTC

V: TRBV27
J: TRBJ2-5
size: -
D: TRBD2
CDR3: CASSSAREIAETQYF
DNA: TGTGCCAGCAGTTCGGCGCGGGAGATAGCGGAGACCCAGTACTTC

V: TRBV5-6
J: TRBJ1-2
size: -
D: -
CDR3: CASSRQFYGYTF
DNA: TGTGCCAGCAGCAGGCAGTTCTATGGCTACACCTTC

V: TRBV7-9
J: TRBJ1-4
size: -
D: -
CDR3: CASSLGATNEKLFF
DNA: TGTGCCAGCAGCTTAGGTGCAACTAATGAAAAACTGTTTTTT

V: TRBV11-2
J: TRBJ2-2
size: -
D: TRBD1
CDR3: CASSLVGQVFTGELFF
DNA: TGTGCCAGCAGCTTAGTAGGACAGGTCTTCACCGGGGAGCTGTTTTTT

V: TRBV29-1
J: TRBJ2-3
size: -
D: TRBD1
CDR3: CSVGGQKRDTQYF
DNA: TGCAGCGTTGGGGGACAGAAGAGGGATACGCAGTATTTT

V: TRBV7-2
J: TRBJ2-5
size: once
D: TRBD2
CDR3: CASSSASGGAGRETQYF
DNA: TGTGCCAGCAGCTCCGCTAGCGGGGGGGCCGGGAGGGAGACCCAGTACTTC

V: TRBV11-3
J: TRBJ1-1
size: -
D: -
CDR3: CASSFLFGAFF
DNA: TGTGCCAGCAGCTTTCTGTTCGGGGCTTTCTTT

V: TRBV27
J: TRBJ2-2
size: -
D: -
CDR3: CASSLWYPGVGGELFF
DNA: TGTGCCAGCAGTTTATGGTACCCAGGGGTTGGCGGGGAGCTGTTTTTT

V: TRBV7-9
J: TRBJ1-1
size: -
D: -
CDR3: CASSSVIARTEAFF
DNA: TGTGCCAGCAGCTCGGTAATTGCCCGGACTGAAGCTTTCTTT

V: TRBV19
J: TRBJ2-6
size: -
D: -
CDR3: CASSILAGPGANVLTF
DNA: TGTGCCAGTAGTATATTAGCAGGGCCAGGGGCCAACGTCCTGACTTTC

V: TRBV11-2
J: TRBJ2-2
size: -
D: -
CDR3: CASNPGTGELFF
DNA: TGTGCCAGCAACCCCGGCACCGGGGAGCTGTTTTTT

V: TRBV9
J: TRBJ1-1
size: -
D: -
CDR3: CASSVVQGTGSPEAFF
DNA: TGTGCCAGCAGCGTAGTACAGGGTACCGGTAGCCCTGAAGCTTTCTTT

V: TRBV5-1
J: TRBJ1-2
size: many
D: -
CDR3: CASSLSGAQDYGYTF
DNA: TGCGCCAGCAGCTTGTCGGGGGCGCAGGACTATGGCTACACCTTC

V: TRBV5-1
J: TRBJ2-3
size: once
D: TRBD2
CDR3: CASTLTSGGTDTQYF
DNA: TGCGCCAGCACCTTGACTAGCGGGGGTACAGATACGCAGTATTTT

V: TRBV30
J: TRBJ2-3
size: -
D: TRBD1
CDR3: CACKRQGRNTQYF
DNA: TGTGCCTGTAAACGACAGGGGCGGAATACGCAGTATTTT

V: TRBV19
J: TRBJ1-2
size: few
D: -
CDR3: CASSINRNYGYTF
DNA: TGTGCCAGTAGTATCAACAGGAACTATGGCTACACCTTC

V: TRBV2
J: TRBJ1-2
size: -
D: -
CDR3: CASRRGSDYGYTF
DNA: TGTGCCAGTAGACGTGGGTCGGACTATGGCTACACCTTC

V: TRBV7-8
J: TRBJ1-1
size: -
D: -
CDR3: CASSLVWGNTEAFF
DNA: TGTGCCAGCAGCTTAGTTTGGGGGAACACTGAAGCTTTCTTT